Listed below are T cell receptor beta chains from one sample, sequenced in a study of blood T cell repertoires in COVID-19. The assay was immunoSEQ multiplex PCR, and TCRdb's table has in-frame clones only and misses some. The sample shows around 220,000 clones, about nine tenths of them seen only once. Sequencing used peripheral blood. All receptors come from a man aged 45-60 years with acute or convalescent COVID-19. CDR3s include the opening cysteine and the closing phenylalanine or tryptophan. The D gene is left open where the match is weak. Clone size is given for some rows only: seen once, a few or many times, or a class if the clone is expanded.

clone_size: NA; j_call: TRBJ1-4; d_call: NA; v_call: TRBV4-1; cdr3_aa: CASSQVGGTNEKLFF; cdr3_nt: TGCGCCAGCAGCCAAGTAGGAGGAACTAATGAAAAACTGTTTTTT
clone_size: NA; j_call: TRBJ2-5; d_call: TRBD1; v_call: TRBV11-1; cdr3_aa: CASSNRDRGAGETQYF; cdr3_nt: TGTGCCAGCAGCAACCGGGACAGGGGTGCGGGGGAGACCCAGTACTTC
clone_size: NA; j_call: TRBJ2-5; d_call: TRBD1; v_call: TRBV11-2; cdr3_aa: CASSSLRQGQETQYF; cdr3_nt: TGTGCCAGCAGCTCCCTTCGACAGGGGCAAGAGACCCAGTACTTC
clone_size: NA; j_call: TRBJ1-2; d_call: TRBD1; v_call: TRBV27; cdr3_aa: CASSFHRDRGLRGNGYTF; cdr3_nt: TGTGCCAGCAGTTTCCACCGGGACAGGGGGCTTCGGGGGAATGGCTACACCTTC
clone_size: NA; j_call: TRBJ1-5; d_call: NA; v_call: TRBV23-1; cdr3_aa: CASSLRGKTSLNQPQHF; cdr3_nt: TGCGCCAGCAGTCTGCGTGGAAAAACTAGCCTCAATCAGCCCCAGCATTTT
clone_size: NA; j_call: TRBJ2-3; d_call: TRBD1; v_call: TRBV5-4; cdr3_aa: CASSRGRGLTDTQYF; cdr3_nt: TGTGCCAGCAGCCGAGGCAGGGGGCTAACAGATACGCAGTATTTT
clone_size: NA; j_call: TRBJ2-3; d_call: NA; v_call: TRBV10-1; cdr3_aa: CASSENRRGSTDTQYF; cdr3_nt: TGCGCCAGCAGTGAAAATCGGCGGGGCAGCACAGATACGCAGTATTTT
clone_size: NA; j_call: TRBJ2-2; d_call: NA; v_call: TRBV12-3/TRBV12-4; cdr3_aa: CASSYYTGELFF; cdr3_nt: TGTGCCAGCAGTTACTACACCGGGGAGCTGTTTTTT
clone_size: NA; j_call: TRBJ1-1; d_call: NA; v_call: TRBV5-5; cdr3_aa: CASSVQGGFAFF; cdr3_nt: TGTGCCAGCAGCGTACAGGGTGGGTTCGCTTTCTTT
clone_size: once; j_call: TRBJ1-4; d_call: NA; v_call: TRBV30; cdr3_aa: CAWSFREKLFF; cdr3_nt: TGTGCCTGGAGTTTCCGGGAAAAACTGTTTTTT
clone_size: NA; j_call: TRBJ2-3; d_call: NA; v_call: TRBV19; cdr3_aa: CASSIGLVADTQYF; cdr3_nt: TGTGCCAGTAGTATAGGACTAGTCGCAGATACGCAGTATTTT
clone_size: NA; j_call: TRBJ1-1; d_call: NA; v_call: TRBV20-1; cdr3_aa: CSARAYTEAFF; cdr3_nt: TGCAGTGCTAGGGCTTACACTGAAGCTTTCTTT
clone_size: NA; j_call: TRBJ2-2; d_call: NA; v_call: TRBV5-4; cdr3_aa: CASSLAGVSTGELFF; cdr3_nt: TGTGCCAGCAGCTTGGCCGGGGTGTCGACCGGGGAGCTGTTTTTT
clone_size: NA; j_call: TRBJ2-2; d_call: NA; v_call: TRBV9; cdr3_aa: CASSVGNTGELFF; cdr3_nt: TGTGCCAGCAGCGTGGGCAACACCGGGGAGCTGTTTTTT
clone_size: NA; j_call: TRBJ2-1; d_call: TRBD2; v_call: TRBV5-1; cdr3_aa: CASSSAGTSGGPSSYNEQFF; cdr3_nt: TGCGCCAGCAGCTCCGCCGGGACTAGCGGGGGCCCGAGCTCCTACAATGAGCAGTTCTTC
clone_size: NA; j_call: TRBJ1-2; d_call: NA; v_call: TRBV6-5; cdr3_aa: CASSPGHYYGYTF; cdr3_nt: TGTGCCAGCAGCCCGGGACACTACTATGGCTACACCTTC
clone_size: NA; j_call: TRBJ2-3; d_call: TRBD2; v_call: TRBV5-6; cdr3_aa: CASSLLGGGADTQYF; cdr3_nt: TGTGCCAGCAGCTTGCTTGGCGGGGGGGCCGATACGCAGTATTTT
clone_size: NA; j_call: TRBJ1-5; d_call: NA; v_call: TRBV7-6; cdr3_aa: CASSLKGSGQPQHF; cdr3_nt: TGTGCCAGCAGCTTGAAGGGGTCCGGACAGCCCCAGCATTTT
clone_size: NA; j_call: TRBJ1-1; d_call: NA; v_call: TRBV11-2; cdr3_aa: CASSLVRGTEAFF; cdr3_nt: TGTGCCAGCAGCTTAGTGAGGGGGACTGAAGCTTTCTTT
clone_size: NA; j_call: TRBJ1-4; d_call: NA; v_call: TRBV27; cdr3_aa: CASSLYGQGTTNEKLFF; cdr3_nt: TGTGCCAGCAGTTTGTATGGGCAGGGAACAACTAATGAAAAACTGTTTTTT
clone_size: NA; j_call: TRBJ1-4; d_call: TRBD1; v_call: TRBV6-5; cdr3_aa: CASSSRDSPTNEKLFF; cdr3_nt: TGTGCCAGCAGTTCCCGGGACAGTCCTACTAATGAAAAACTGTTTTTT
clone_size: NA; j_call: TRBJ1-2; d_call: NA; v_call: TRBV5-4; cdr3_aa: CASSLNYGYTF; cdr3_nt: TGTGCCAGCAGCCTTAACTATGGCTACACCTTC
clone_size: NA; j_call: TRBJ1-2; d_call: TRBD1; v_call: TRBV7-9; cdr3_aa: CASSAGTGAIVGYTF; cdr3_nt: TGTGCCAGCAGCGCCGGGACAGGGGCCATTGTAGGCTACACCTTC
clone_size: NA; j_call: TRBJ2-1; d_call: TRBD2; v_call: TRBV10-2; cdr3_aa: CASKPRGGVDEQFF; cdr3_nt: TGCGCCAGCAAACCCCGGGGGGGTGTAGATGAGCAGTTCTTC
clone_size: NA; j_call: TRBJ1-2; d_call: NA; v_call: TRBV2; cdr3_aa: CASSESGYSSTDGYTF; cdr3_nt: TGTGCCAGCAGTGAATCGGGGTACAGTTCGACCGATGGCTACACCTTC
clone_size: NA; j_call: TRBJ1-2; d_call: TRBD1; v_call: TRBV5-8; cdr3_aa: CASSLVRGRFYGYTF; cdr3_nt: TGTGCCAGCAGCTTGGTCAGGGGGCGCTTTTATGGCTACACCTTC
clone_size: NA; j_call: TRBJ1-6; d_call: TRBD1; v_call: TRBV30; cdr3_aa: CAWSVQGGGSPLHF; cdr3_nt: TGTGCCTGGAGTGTACAGGGGGGCGGCTCACCCCTCCACTTT
clone_size: NA; j_call: TRBJ2-7; d_call: NA; v_call: TRBV6-5; cdr3_aa: CASTSRGRGYEQYF; cdr3_nt: TGTGCCAGTACCTCCAGGGGCAGGGGTTACGAGCAGTACTTC
clone_size: NA; j_call: TRBJ1-2; d_call: NA; v_call: TRBV27; cdr3_aa: CASSLGGNYGYTF; cdr3_nt: TGTGCCAGCAGTTTGGGGGGGAACTATGGCTACACCTTC
clone_size: NA; j_call: TRBJ1-1; d_call: NA; v_call: TRBV19; cdr3_aa: CASSILQGLNTEAFF; cdr3_nt: TGTGCCAGTAGTATACTTCAGGGCTTGAACACTGAAGCTTTCTTT
clone_size: NA; j_call: TRBJ1-2; d_call: TRBD1; v_call: TRBV19; cdr3_aa: CASSWGQGGYGYTF; cdr3_nt: TGTGCCAGTAGTTGGGGACAGGGGGGATATGGCTACACCTTC
clone_size: NA; j_call: TRBJ1-5; d_call: TRBD1; v_call: TRBV7-2; cdr3_aa: CASSPWTGKSNQPQHF; cdr3_nt: TGTGCCAGCAGCCCATGGACAGGGAAAAGCAATCAGCCCCAGCATTTT
clone_size: NA; j_call: TRBJ2-1; d_call: TRBD1; v_call: TRBV6-4; cdr3_aa: CASSVSGGGEQFF; cdr3_nt: TGTGCCAGCAGTGTATCAGGGGGCGGTGAGCAGTTCTTC
clone_size: NA; j_call: TRBJ2-7; d_call: TRBD1; v_call: TRBV5-4; cdr3_aa: CASSAGTGGQYEQYF; cdr3_nt: TGTGCCAGCAGCGCGGGGACAGGGGGCCAGTACGAGCAGTACTTC
clone_size: NA; j_call: TRBJ1-4; d_call: NA; v_call: TRBV30; cdr3_aa: CAWTARAGEKLFF; cdr3_nt: TGTGCCTGGACGGCCAGGGCAGGTGAAAAACTGTTTTTT
clone_size: NA; j_call: TRBJ1-3; d_call: NA; v_call: TRBV4-1; cdr3_aa: CASSSHPGRDTGNTIYF; cdr3_nt: TGCGCCAGCAGCTCACACCCGGGGAGGGACACTGGAAACACCATATATTTT
clone_size: NA; j_call: TRBJ2-2; d_call: NA; v_call: TRBV4-1; cdr3_aa: CASSHLQENTGELFF; cdr3_nt: TGCGCCAGCAGCCACTTACAGGAGAACACCGGGGAGCTGTTTTTT
clone_size: NA; j_call: TRBJ1-4; d_call: NA; v_call: TRBV6-6; cdr3_aa: CASSYLQGLTNEKLFF; cdr3_nt: TGTGCCAGCAGTTACTTACAGGGTTTAACTAATGAAAAACTGTTTTTT
clone_size: NA; j_call: TRBJ1-6; d_call: TRBD1; v_call: TRBV9; cdr3_aa: CASSASGQGTYNSPLHF; cdr3_nt: TGTGCCAGCAGCGCATCGGGACAGGGGACCTATAATTCACCCCTCCACTTT
clone_size: NA; j_call: TRBJ2-7; d_call: NA; v_call: TRBV5-5; cdr3_aa: CASSLMGLLEQYF; cdr3_nt: TGTGCCAGCAGCTTGATGGGGCTGCTCGAGCAGTACTTC
clone_size: NA; j_call: TRBJ1-1; d_call: NA; v_call: TRBV7-2; cdr3_aa: CASSLVLLMNTEAFF; cdr3_nt: TGTGCCAGCAGCTTGGTCCTACTCATGAACACTGAAGCTTTCTTT
clone_size: NA; j_call: TRBJ2-3; d_call: NA; v_call: TRBV12-3/TRBV12-4; cdr3_aa: CASSGGYTQYF; cdr3_nt: TGTGCCAGCAGTGGAGGGTATACGCAGTATTTT
clone_size: NA; j_call: TRBJ1-5; d_call: TRBD1; v_call: TRBV28; cdr3_aa: CASSPPGQGDGQPQHF; cdr3_nt: TGTGCCAGCAGTCCGCCGGGACAGGGGGATGGTCAGCCCCAGCATTTT
clone_size: NA; j_call: TRBJ2-2; d_call: TRBD1; v_call: TRBV5-4; cdr3_aa: CASKQGQVNTGELFF; cdr3_nt: TGTGCCAGCAAACAGGGACAGGTGAACACCGGGGAGCTGTTTTTT
clone_size: NA; j_call: TRBJ1-2; d_call: NA; v_call: TRBV5-5; cdr3_aa: CASRGARVGRANYGYTF; cdr3_nt: TGTGCCAGCAGGGGGGCCCGAGTGGGGAGAGCTAACTATGGCTACACCTTC
clone_size: NA; j_call: TRBJ1-1; d_call: NA; v_call: TRBV4-1; cdr3_aa: CASSQDGQLNTEAFF; cdr3_nt: TGCGCCAGCAGCCAAGACGGACAGCTGAACACTGAAGCTTTCTTT
clone_size: NA; j_call: TRBJ1-1; d_call: TRBD1; v_call: TRBV10-1; cdr3_aa: CASSGPGQGGRTEAFF; cdr3_nt: TGCGCCAGCAGTGGTCCGGGACAGGGTGGGAGAACTGAAGCTTTCTTT
clone_size: NA; j_call: TRBJ2-7; d_call: NA; v_call: TRBV19; cdr3_aa: CASSTGVRSSEQYF; cdr3_nt: TGTGCCAGTAGTACAGGGGTCCGTTCATCCGAGCAGTACTTC
clone_size: NA; j_call: TRBJ2-3; d_call: NA; v_call: TRBV19; cdr3_aa: CASSTDTGRADTQYF; cdr3_nt: TGTGCCAGTAGTACGGATACAGGGCGGGCAGATACGCAGTATTTT
clone_size: NA; j_call: TRBJ1-2; d_call: TRBD1; v_call: TRBV3-1/TRBV3-2; cdr3_aa: CASSEGQGNYGYTF; cdr3_nt: TGTGCCAGCAGCGAGGGACAGGGGAACTATGGCTACACCTTC
clone_size: few; j_call: TRBJ1-3; d_call: NA; v_call: TRBV19; cdr3_aa: CASGRDTIYF; cdr3_nt: TGTGCCAGTGGGAGGGACACCATATATTTT
clone_size: few; j_call: TRBJ1-1; d_call: TRBD1; v_call: TRBV5-1; cdr3_aa: CASSPGTASNTEAFF; cdr3_nt: TGCGCCAGCAGCCCGGGGACAGCTTCGAACACTGAAGCTTTCTTT
clone_size: NA; j_call: TRBJ2-3; d_call: TRBD1; v_call: TRBV29-1; cdr3_aa: CSVAPTAGGLDTQYF; cdr3_nt: TGCAGCGTTGCTCCGACGGCAGGGGGCTTAGATACGCAGTATTTT